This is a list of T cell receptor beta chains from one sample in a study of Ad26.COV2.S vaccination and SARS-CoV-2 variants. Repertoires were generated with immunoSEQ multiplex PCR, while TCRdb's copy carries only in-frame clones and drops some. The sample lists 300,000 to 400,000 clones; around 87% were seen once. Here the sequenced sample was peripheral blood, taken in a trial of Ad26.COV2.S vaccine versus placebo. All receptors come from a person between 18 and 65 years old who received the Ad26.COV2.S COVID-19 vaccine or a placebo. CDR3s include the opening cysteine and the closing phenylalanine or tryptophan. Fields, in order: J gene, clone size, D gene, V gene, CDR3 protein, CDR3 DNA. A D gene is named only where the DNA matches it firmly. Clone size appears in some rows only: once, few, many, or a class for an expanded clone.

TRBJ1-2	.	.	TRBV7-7	CASSRFYGYTF	TGTGCTAGCAGCCGTTTCTATGGCTACACCTTC
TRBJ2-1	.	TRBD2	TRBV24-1	CATSASGSSYNEQFF	TGTGCCACCAGTGCTAGCGGTAGCTCCTACAATGAGCAGTTCTTC
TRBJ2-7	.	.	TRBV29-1	CSVMNSDFYEQYF	TGCAGCGTGATGAACAGCGATTTCTACGAGCAGTACTTC
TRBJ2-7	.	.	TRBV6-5	CASSYLSRGGEQYF	TGTGCCAGCAGTTACCTTTCGCGGGGCGGCGAGCAGTACTTC
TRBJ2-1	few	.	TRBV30	CAWRIGGASYNEQFF	TGTGCCTGGCGTATAGGCGGGGCTTCTTACAATGAGCAGTTCTTC
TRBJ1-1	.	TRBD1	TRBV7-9	CASKGSYRDRGNTEAFF	TGTGCCAGCAAAGGGTCTTACCGGGACAGAGGGAACACTGAAGCTTTCTTT
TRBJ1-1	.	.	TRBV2	CASSEMGVRGTEAFF	TGTGCCAGCAGTGAAATGGGGGTAAGAGGCACTGAAGCTTTCTTT
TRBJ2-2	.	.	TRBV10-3	CAISESSLGAGTGELFF	TGTGCCATCAGTGAGTCGAGTTTGGGGGCCGGGACCGGGGAGCTGTTTTTT
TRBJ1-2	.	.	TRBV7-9	CASSPRWGKSLEWYGYTF	TGTGCCAGCAGCCCCCGGTGGGGAAAATCGTTAGAGTGGTATGGCTACACCTTC
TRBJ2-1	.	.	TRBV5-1	CASSRRSGDEQFF	TGCGCCAGCAGCCGTCGGTCGGGGGATGAGCAGTTCTTC
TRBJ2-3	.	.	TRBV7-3	CASSLDTYTDTQYF	TGTGCCAGCAGCTTAGACACTTACACAGATACGCAGTATTTT
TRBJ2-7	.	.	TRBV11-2	CASSLMAGQYEQYF	TGTGCCAGCAGCTTGATGGCAGGGCAGTACGAGCAGTACTTC
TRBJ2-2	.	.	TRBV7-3	CASSPGDFYTGELFF	TGTGCCAGCAGCCCAGGGGACTTTTACACCGGGGAGCTGTTTTTT
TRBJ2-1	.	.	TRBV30	CAWSASVEQFF	TGTGCCTGGAGCGCTAGCGTTGAGCAGTTCTTC
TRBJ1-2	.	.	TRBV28	CASSIPREEANYGYTF	TGTGCCAGCAGTATCCCTCGTGAGGAAGCTAACTATGGCTACACCTTC
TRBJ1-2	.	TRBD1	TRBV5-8	CASSPRTGGYYGYTF	TGTGCCAGCAGCCCACGGACAGGGGGTTACTATGGCTACACCTTC
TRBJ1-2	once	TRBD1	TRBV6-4	CASSRTGPFHYGYTF	TGTGCCAGCAGCCGGACAGGGCCCTTTCACTATGGCTACACCTTC
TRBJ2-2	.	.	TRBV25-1	CASRNPLTGELFF	TGTGCCAGCAGGAACCCCCTCACCGGGGAGCTGTTTTTT
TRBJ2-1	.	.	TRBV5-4	CASSLKGRNEQFF	TGTGCCAGCAGCCTCAAGGGGCGCAATGAGCAGTTCTTC
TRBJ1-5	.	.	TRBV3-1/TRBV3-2	CASSQGRLNQPQHF	TGTGCCAGCAGCCAAGGCAGGTTGAATCAGCCCCAGCATTTT
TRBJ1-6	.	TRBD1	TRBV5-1	CASSGTGGSNSPLHF	TGCGCCAGCAGCGGGACAGGGGGCAGTAATTCACCCCTCCACTTT
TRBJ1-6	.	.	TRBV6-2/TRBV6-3	CASSPPGRRGNSPLHF	TGTGCCAGCAGCCCCCCCGGACGGAGAGGAAATTCACCCCTCCACTTT
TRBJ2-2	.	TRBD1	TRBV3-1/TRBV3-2	CASSQDWDRDAGELFF	TGTGCCAGCAGCCAAGACTGGGACAGGGACGCCGGGGAGCTGTTTTTT
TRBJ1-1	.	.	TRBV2	CASSVQNTEAFF	TGTGCCAGCAGTGTTCAGAACACTGAAGCTTTCTTT
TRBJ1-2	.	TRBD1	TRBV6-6	CASSYPTGSGYTF	TGTGCCAGCAGTTACCCGACAGGGAGCGGCTACACCTTC
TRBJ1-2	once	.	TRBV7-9	CASSLSGGNYGYTF	TGTGCCAGCAGCTTAAGCGGGGGCAACTATGGCTACACCTTC
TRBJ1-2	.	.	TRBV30	CAWGGQEGGYTF	TGTGCCTGGGGAGGACAAGAGGGTGGCTACACCTTC
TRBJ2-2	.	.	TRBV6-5	CASSSSGPRTGELFF	TGTGCCAGCAGTTCATCGGGGCCTCGTACCGGGGAGCTGTTTTTT
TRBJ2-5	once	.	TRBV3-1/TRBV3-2	CASSQGYQETQYF	TGTGCCAGCAGCCAAGGGTACCAAGAGACCCAGTACTTC